This TCR beta chain emerged from a study of T cells in Graves' hyperthyroidism and ophthalmopathy. It was RNA transcripts that yielded the amplified TCR beta CDR3 regions. RT-PCR in the first round (using the HTBI primer set) targeted the TCR CDR3. One entry per CDR3 protein results from TCRdb running MiXCR on the multiplex PCR reads. The profile shows 300,000 to 450,000 distinct CDR3 sequences, 15% to 17% of them singletons. This clonotype came up once. What it binds is not known. General study findings and limits: The model predicted ophthalmopathy a median roughly six months before onset.

The sample consisted of blood. The sequence was collected from a woman in her late teens or twenties with Graves' hyperthyroidism that later progressed to Graves' ophthalmopathy.

The CDR3 DNA is TGCGCCAGCAGCCAAGAACCAGGGGCCGGGCCGAACACTGAAGCTTTCTTT. It codes for CASSQEPGAGPNTEAFF. The chain has TRBV4-3 and TRBJ1-1; D might be TRBD1 (6 bases). Trimming shortened V by 0 bases and J by 1 base, and 15 bases separated the two germline ends. Germline CDR1 LGHNA, CDR2 YSLEER. This CDR3 contains 17 residues.